This T cell receptor beta chain was documented in a study of T cell repertoires in cytomegalovirus infection. On the study more broadly: Signatures in public TCR beta sequences pointed to both CMV infection and matching HLA type.

Study outcomes and limitations: Totalled public TCR beta family frequency picked out people who carried CMV plus the relevant HLA. CMV-specific TCR beta clonotypes restricted by HLA-C were the ones dominating the ex vivo response.

Using its own MiXCR run on the reads, TCRdb lists one record per CDR3 protein. Counted here are about 190,000 distinct CDR3 sequences, less than 9.5% occurring once; the ten biggest clones make up approximately 4.2%. Germline V CDR1 and CDR2: SGHAT, FQNNGV. V shed 3 bases and J shed 1 base, with 9 bases lying between them. The CDR3 sequence is 14 residues long. This clonotype was detected many times. The antigen is undetermined. Material: PBMCs. The chain employs TRBV11-2 and TRBJ1-1; weak D call: TRBD1 (6 bases). The clonotype comes from a human donor in good health (CMV status not recorded). Some clones in this sample may be carry-over from other donors' samples. CDR3 nucleotide sequence: TGTGCCAGCAGCTTCAGGGGAGGGAACACTGAAGCTTTCTTT. It is translated as CASSFRGGNTEAFF. The whole variable domain, filled in from reference TRBV11-2 and TRBJ1-1, reads EAGVAQSPRYKIIEKRQSVAFWCNPISGHATLYWYQQILGQGPKLLIQFQNNGVVDDSQLPKDRFSAERLKGVDSTLKIQPAKLEDSAVYLCASSFRGGNTEAFFGQGTRLTVV.